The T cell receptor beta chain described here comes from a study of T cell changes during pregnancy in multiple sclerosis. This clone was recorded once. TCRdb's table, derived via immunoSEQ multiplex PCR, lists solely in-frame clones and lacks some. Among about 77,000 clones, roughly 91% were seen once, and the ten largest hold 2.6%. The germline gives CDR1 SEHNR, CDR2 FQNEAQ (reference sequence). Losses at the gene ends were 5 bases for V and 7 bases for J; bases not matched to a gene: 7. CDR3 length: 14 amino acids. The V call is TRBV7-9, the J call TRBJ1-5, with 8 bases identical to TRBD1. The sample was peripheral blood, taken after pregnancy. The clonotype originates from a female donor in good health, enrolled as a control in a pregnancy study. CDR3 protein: CASSGDRSSQPQHF. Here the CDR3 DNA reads TGTGCCAGCAGCGGGGACAGGTCATCACAGCCCCAGCATTTT. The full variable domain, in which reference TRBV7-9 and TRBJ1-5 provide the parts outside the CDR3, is DTGVSQNPRHKITKRGQNVTFRCDPISEHNRLYWYRQTLGQGPEFLTYFQNEAQLEKSRLLSDRFSAERPKGSFSTLEIQRTEQGDSAMYLCASSGDRSSQPQHFGDGTRLSIL.